Presented here are 28 T cell receptor beta chains from one specimen sequenced in a study of blood T cell repertoires in COVID-19. Sequenced by immunoSEQ multiplex PCR; TCRdb stores in-frame clones only, minus some. The repertoire holds 250,000 to 300,000 clones, with more than 80% as singletons. The sample was PBMCs or T cells enriched from blood (not recorded which). The receptor set was obtained from a woman aged 25 to 39 who had recovered from COVID-19.

This chain joins TRBV4-3 and TRBJ1-6; 9 nucleotides align to TRBD1. V lost 5 bases to trimming and J lost 1 base; unmatched junction nucleotides: 6. The CDR3 is made up of 17 amino acids. Germline CDR1 reads LGHNA; CDR2 reads YSLEER. CDR3 DNA sequence: TGCGCCAGCAGCTTAGGACAGGGGACGTCCTATAATTCACCCCTCCACTTT. It yields the protein CASSLGQGTSYNSPLHF.

CDR3 loop: CAISEGTAFSPLHF. The CDR3 nucleotides read TGTGCCATCAGTGAAGGGACAGCTTTTTCACCCCTCCACTTT. This chain connects TRBV10-3 to TRBJ1-6; TRBD1 agrees at 7 bases. The germline V gene has CDR1 ENHRY and CDR2 SYGVKD. With 3 bases clipped from V and 9 bases from J, the junction kept 5 bases outside the gene matches. CDR3 length equals 14 residues.

The table lists this clone with a few counts. The V and J genes are TRBV7-9 and TRBJ2-3, with a possible D match to TRBD2 (8 bases). CDR1 and CDR2 from the germline V gene are SEHNR and FQNEAQ (reference sequence). V gave up 6 bases and J gave up 5 bases, with 18 bases separating them. This CDR3 region has 15 residues. CDR3 sequence: CASRRGREEKDTQYF. The CDR3 DNA reads as TGTGCCAGCAGGAGGGGGCGGGAGGAAAAAGATACGCAGTATTTT.

The gene calls are TRBV28 and TRBJ2-1; 7 nucleotides agree with TRBD1. The CDR3 is made up of 15 amino acids. The V gene's germline CDR1 is MDHEN and CDR2 SYDVKM. Losses at the gene ends were 6 bases for V and 7 bases for J; bases not matched to a gene: 12. CDR3 protein: CASSPDRRRDNEQFF. The CDR3 region has the DNA TGTGCCAGCAGCCCGGACAGGCGGCGAGATAATGAGCAGTTCTTC.

The J gene is TRBJ2-2, the V gene TRBV2, with a weak D call TRBD2 (6 bases). The germline V and J ends were trimmed by 7 bases and 3 bases, with 15 bases remaining between them. CDR3 length equals 15 residues. Germline CDR1 and CDR2: SNHLY and FYNNEI. CDR3 sequence (DNA): TGTGCCAGCATACGGGGGATAGGGTACACCGGGGAGCTGTTTTTT. Its protein product is CASIRGIGYTGELFF.

The V call is TRBV6-5, the J call TRBJ1-1; no definite D call. Germline V gene sequence: CDR1 MNHEY, CDR2 SVGAGI. Trimming left V 4 bases short and J 9 bases short, with 15 bases between. The CDR3 contains 13 residues. The CDR3 loop is CASSSLRDTQAFF. The DNA of the CDR3 is TGTGCCAGCAGTTCTCTAAGAGACACACAAGCTTTCTTT.

This chain uses TRBV11-2 with TRBJ1-5; 7 bases map to TRBD1. The CDR3 runs to 16 residues. V lost 2 bases, J lost 3 bases, and 7 bases stayed unmatched. Germline CDR1 SGHAT, CDR2 FQNNGV. The CDR3 protein is CASSLSFGTVNQPQHF. The CDR3 nucleotides are TGTGCCAGCAGCTTAAGTTTTGGGACAGTCAATCAGCCCCAGCATTTT.

This clone showed up just once. CDR3 nucleotides: TGTGCCAGCAGTTACAATAAGGGGCGGACTGAAGCTTTCTTT. It encodes CASSYNKGRTEAFF. The rearrangement links TRBV6-5 to TRBJ1-1; possible D gene TRBD1, 5 bases. V was trimmed by 2 bases and J by 5 bases, leaving 12 bases between them. Germline-derived CDR1 and CDR2 are MNHEY and SVGAGI. The CDR3 runs to 14 residues.

The rearrangement links TRBV29-1 to TRBJ2-7; 8 bases align to TRBD1. The CDR3 sequence is 15 residues long. Unmatched junction bases numbered 7, after V lost 3 bases and J lost 0 bases. The V gene's germline CDR1 is SQVTM and CDR2 ANQGSEA. The DNA for the CDR3 is TGCAGCGTTGAGCAGACAGGGGCTCCCTCCTACGAGCAGTACTTC. It specifies CSVEQTGAPSYEQYF.

CDR3 in amino acids: CASSMDRGFGYTF. The CDR3 DNA reads TGTGCCAGTAGTATGGACAGGGGTTTTGGCTACACCTTC. The rearrangement joins TRBV19 to TRBJ1-2, with 9 bases lining up with TRBD1. V shed 3 bases, J shed 7 bases, and the junction held 3 bases outside the gene matches. Germline V gene sequence: CDR1 LNHDA, CDR2 SQIVND (reference sequence). The CDR3 runs 13 residues.

The rearrangement links TRBV10-3 to TRBJ1-1, with 8 bases that match TRBD1. The CDR3 contains 15 residues. V trimming: 6 bases; J trimming: 1 base; junction bases outside the gene matches: 7. The germline CDR1 and CDR2 sequences are ENHRY and SYGVKD. Here the CDR3 reads CAIREGDRSNTEAFF. For the CDR3, the DNA is TGTGCCATCAGGGAAGGGGACAGGTCGAACACTGAAGCTTTCTTT.

The chain couples TRBV30 to TRBJ2-7; 13 positions match TRBD2. In germline, CDR1 is GTSNPN, CDR2 SVGIG (reference sequence). The V gene end was trimmed by 3 bases and the J gene end by 5 bases; junction bases not matched to a gene: 4. This CDR3 spans 14 amino acids. The CDR3 DNA follows: TGTGCCTGGAGCCCTGGACTAGCGGGAGACGAGCAGTACTTC. Translation gives CAWSPGLAGDEQYF.

The chain joins TRBV5-4 to TRBJ1-5; TRBD1 matches 7 bases. Germline V gene lookup returns CDR1 SGHNT and CDR2 YYREEE (reference sequence). The CDR3 is made up of 14 amino acids. V dropped 3 bases and J dropped 4; count of bases not matched to a gene: 4. The CDR3: CASSSGTENQPQHF. DNA for the CDR3: TGTGCCAGCAGCTCCGGGACAGAAAATCAGCCCCAGCATTTT. Full variable domain (remainder filled in from reference TRBV5-4 and TRBJ1-5): ETGVTQSPTHLIKTRGQQVTLRCSSQSGHNTVSWYQQALGQGPQFIFQYYREEENGRGNFPPRFSGLQFPNYSSELNVNALELDDSALYLCASSSGTENQPQHFGDGTRLSIL.

The chain's CDR3 is CASSISGGPYNEQFF. CDR3 nucleotide sequence: TGTGCCAGTAGTATATCGGGGGGTCCGTACAATGAGCAGTTCTTC. V is TRBV19 and J is TRBJ2-1; 7 positions agree with TRBD2. V shed 2 bases, J shed 4 bases, and the junction held 5 bases outside the gene matches. The CDR3 runs to 15 residues. CDR1 LNHDA and CDR2 SQIVND come from the germline V gene (reference sequence). The entire variable domain, with the rest obtained from reference TRBV19 and TRBJ2-1, is as follows: DGGITQSPKYLFRKEGQNVTLSCEQNLNHDAMYWYRQDPGQGLRLIYYSQIVNDFQKGDIAEGYSVSREKKESFPLTVTSAQKNPTAFYLCASSISGGPYNEQFFGPGTRLTVL.

The chain has TRBV6-1 and TRBJ1-5, with 11 bases matching TRBD1. The CDR3 runs to 16 residues. The germline gives CDR1 MNHNS, CDR2 SASEGT. V gave up 2 bases and J gave up 7 bases; unmatched junction bases: 7. CDR3 sequence reads: CASSERTGGMGQPQHF. In nucleotides, the CDR3 is TGTGCCAGCAGTGAAAGGACAGGGGGCATGGGGCAGCCCCAGCATTTT.

The CDR3, as DNA: TGTGCCAGCAGCCCCAGGACAGGGGGCTTTGGTGGGGCCAACGTCCTGACTTTC. Its translation: CASSPRTGGFGGANVLTF. V is TRBV11-2 and J is TRBJ2-6, with 11 bases identical to TRBD1. Trimming removed 5 bases from V and 3 bases from J; junction bases left unmatched: 9. Germline V gene lookup returns CDR1 SGHAT and CDR2 FQNNGV. The CDR3 is made up of 18 amino acids.

This chain joins TRBV4-3 and TRBJ1-4; unclear D gene. V was trimmed by 0 bases and J by 0 bases, leaving 14 bases between them. The CDR3 runs to 18 residues. The V gene's germline CDR1 is LGHNA and CDR2 YSLEER. Here the CDR3 reads CASSQDTPAGSTNEKLFF. CDR3 bases: TGCGCCAGCAGCCAAGATACCCCCGCAGGCTCAACTAATGAAAAACTGTTTTTT.

The chain recombines TRBV30 with TRBJ2-5, with D unresolved. Germline V gene lookup returns CDR1 GTSNPN and CDR2 SVGIG (reference sequence). Between the trimmed V and J ends, which lost 3 bases and 5 bases, there was a span of 13 bases. The CDR3 runs 13 residues. Written as DNA, the CDR3 is TGTGCCTGGAGCAGAAGATCTAGGGAGACCCAGTACTTC. Its protein is CAWSRRSRETQYF.

The rearrangement links TRBV19 to TRBJ2-2, with a weak D call TRBD2 (7 bases). Germline V lookup: CDR1 LNHDA, CDR2 SQIVND (reference sequence). V lost 5 bases to trimming and J lost 4 bases, with 11 bases between them. This CDR3 comprises 14 residues. The CDR3 reads CASSGRGATGELFF. The DNA of the CDR3 is TGTGCCAGTAGTGGTCGGGGGGCCACCGGGGAGCTGTTTTTT.

As for this clone: The same CDR3 also results from other DNA sequences found in this sample. The rearrangement uses TRBV30 and TRBJ2-7; D remains ambiguous. Germline CDR1 GTSNPN, CDR2 SVGIG (reference sequence). The CDR3 extends over 11 amino acids. Trimming pared 0 bases from V and 5 bases from J, leaving 5 bases between. The CDR3 protein is CAWSVRNEQYF. The CDR3 DNA reads as TGTGCCTGGAGTGTCAGGAACGAGCAGTACTTC.

The rearrangement joins TRBV7-8 to TRBJ2-7, with a tentative D call TRBD1 (6 bases). Trimming cost V 2 bases and J 4 bases, with 15 bases left between them. The V gene's germline CDR1 is SGHVS and CDR2 FQNEAQ. The CDR3 is 15 amino acids. Here the CDR3 reads CASSLLGQIQYEQYF. The CDR3 DNA reads TGTGCCAGCAGCTTACTCGGACAGATCCAGTACGAGCAGTACTTC. Using reference TRBV7-8 and TRBJ2-7 for the parts outside the CDR3, the full variable domain is GAGVSQSPRYKVAKRGQDVALRCDPISGHVSLFWYQQALGQGPEFLTYFQNEAQLDKSGLPSDRFFAERPEGSVSTLKIQRTQQEDSAVYLCASSLLGQIQYEQYFGPGTRLTVT.

The chain recombines TRBV5-1 with TRBJ1-1; weak D call: TRBD1 (6 bases). V was clipped by 0 bases and J by 1 base, with 13 bases between them. The CDR3 is 16 residues long. The germline V gene has CDR1 SGHRS and CDR2 YFSETQ. CDR3 residues: CASSLDGGQWNTEAFF. DNA for the CDR3: TGCGCCAGCAGCTTGGATGGAGGACAGTGGAACACTGAAGCTTTCTTT. Full variable domain (missing parts from reference TRBV5-1 and TRBJ1-1): KAGVTQTPRYLIKTRGQQVTLSCSPISGHRSVSWYQQTPGQGLQFLFEYFSETQRNKGNFPGRFSGRQFSNSRSEMNVSTLELGDSALYLCASSLDGGQWNTEAFFGQGTRLTVV.

This clone was counted once. The gene calls are TRBV5-1 and TRBJ2-2; D might be TRBD2 (5 bases). Trimming removed 2 bases from V and 0 bases from J, with 8 bases in between. The CDR3 length is 15 residues. CDR1 and CDR2 (germline): SGHRS, YFSETQ. CDR3 sequence: CASSFGVSNTGELFF. CDR3 DNA: TGCGCCAGCAGCTTCGGGGTTTCGAACACCGGGGAGCTGTTTTTT.

This chain uses TRBV11-2 with TRBJ2-1, with D possibly being TRBD1 (6 bases). Germline assignment: CDR1 SGHAT and CDR2 FQNNGV. V gave up 1 base and J gave up 7 bases, with 11 bases separating them. This CDR3 spans 14 amino acids. The CDR3 bases are TGTGCCAGCAGCTTAGGACCCCAGGGGAATGAGCAGTTCTTC. The encoded protein is CASSLGPQGNEQFF.

The chain employs TRBV27 and TRBJ2-5, with 7 bases that match TRBD2. V was clipped by 5 bases and J by 5 bases; unmatched bases: 5. Germline CDR1 and CDR2: MNHEY and SMNVEV (reference sequence). This CDR3 contains 13 residues. The CDR3 DNA reads TGTGCCAGCAGTGTCTTAGCGGGTGAGACCCAGTACTTC. This gives the protein CASSVLAGETQYF.

The rearrangement uses TRBV14 and TRBJ2-1; a possible D gene is TRBD2 (5 bases). Germline V lookup: CDR1 SGHDN, CDR2 FVKESK. The CDR3 runs to 16 residues. Trimming removed 4 bases from V and 2 bases from J, with 15 bases in between. CDR3 in DNA: TGTGCCAGCAGCCCGTTAGGAAGCGGAACCTACAATGAGCAGTTCTTC. This codes for CASSPLGSGTYNEQFF.

The chain is built from TRBV10-3 and TRBJ1-2; the D gene is possibly TRBD1 (5 bases). CDR1 is ENHRY, CDR2 SYGVKD, per germline. V was cut by 6 bases and J by 6 bases, with 17 bases left in between. The CDR3 contains 14 residues. This CDR3 is CAISYSGRADGYTF. The CDR3 DNA sequence: TGTGCCATCAGCTACTCAGGGCGCGCGGATGGCTACACCTTC.

About this clone itself: The same CDR3 is also encoded by other DNA sequences in this sample. This chain links TRBV29-1 with TRBJ2-2; D is possibly TRBD1 (5 bases). This CDR3 is 13 amino acids long. Germline CDR1 reads SQVTM; CDR2 reads ANQGSEA. V was pared by 1 base and J by 4 bases, with 7 bases between. Written as DNA, the CDR3 is TGCAGCGTTGAAGCTAGGGGCACCGGGGAGCTGTTTTTT. It encodes CSVEARGTGELFF.